The 8 T cell receptor beta chains presented below share a single source sample, sequenced in a study of blood T cells in healthy people across ages. Together with a sample-barcoded 5' primer, a J-beta primer mix was included in a second PCR lasting about 7 to 11 cycles. MiXCR, run by TCRdb on the 5' RACE reads, gives a single entry per CDR3 protein. The profile shows some 1.8 million distinct CDR3 sequences, about two fifths of them singletons. The sample consisted of blood. These receptors were obtained from a human donor in good health.

In DNA, the CDR3 is TGTGCCAGCAGTCCCTCCGATGTCGAGCAGTACTTC. It specifies CASSPSDVEQYF. The chain links TRBV7-9 to TRBJ2-5; D not resolved. Near its end, the DNA agrees better with TRBJ2-7, so the J call may be wrong. Germline V gives CDR1 SEHNR, CDR2 FQNEAQ (reference sequence). This CDR3 spans 12 amino acids.

The CDR3 sequence: CASSHGVRGPLRNQPQHF. CDR3 coding DNA: TGTGCCAGCAGTCACGGGGTTAGGGGCCCCCTTCGGAATCAGCCCCAGCATTTT. The chain couples TRBV6-5 to TRBJ1-5; perhaps TRBD1 as D (5 bases). CDR3 size: 18 residues. The germline V gene has CDR1 MNHEY and CDR2 SVGAGI. Trimming took off 5 bases at V and 4 bases at J, with 24 bases between the two ends.

This clonotype was seen only once. The CDR3: CASSEWGGDSADTQYF. The CDR3 nucleotides read TGTGCCAGCAGTGAGTGGGGGGGGGATAGCGCAGATACGCAGTATTTT. V gene TRBV12-3 or TRBV12-4 combines with J gene TRBJ2-3, with 7 bases aligning to TRBD2. The CDR3 consists of 16 residues. Trimming at V came to 5 bases and at J to 4 bases, leaving 12 bases not matched to a gene.

This chain uses TRBV18 with TRBJ1-6; D not resolved. Germline V CDR1 and CDR2: KGHSH, LQKENI. V was cut by 9 bases and J by 3 bases, with 15 bases left in between. The CDR3 is 15 residues long. The CDR3 bases are TGTGCCAGTCACCCGGAGGCTGACTATAATTCACCCCTCCACTTT. This encodes CASHPEADYNSPLHF. Combining the CDR3 with reference TRBV18 and TRBJ1-6 gives the whole variable domain NAGVMQNPRHLVRRRGQEARLRCSPMKGHSHVYWYRQLPEEGLKFMVYLQKENIIDESGMPKERFSAEFPKEGPSILRIQQVVRGDSAAYFCASHPEADYNSPLHFGNGTRLTVT.

A few counts support this clonotype. The gene calls are TRBV5-1 and TRBJ1-2; 7 bases agree with TRBD1. Germline CDR1 SGHRS, CDR2 YFSETQ. This CDR3 has 13 residues. The V gene end was trimmed by 4 bases and the J gene end by 3 bases; junction bases not matched to a gene: 3. The CDR3 DNA reads TGCGCCAGCAGCACGGGACAGCACTATGGCTACACCTTC. Its protein product is CASSTGQHYGYTF.

The sample holds a few counts of this clonotype. The rearrangement joins TRBV4-3 to TRBJ2-1, with a weak D call TRBD2 (6 bases). The CDR3 extends over 14 amino acids. In germline, CDR1 is LGHNA, CDR2 YSLEER. V was clipped by 5 bases and J by 9 bases, with 17 bases between them. DNA for the CDR3: TGCGCCAGCAGCTCCATCCTAGCGTTAGGTGAGCAGTTCTTC. This sequence encodes CASSSILALGEQFF.

There are a few counts of this clonotype. V usage is TRBV12-3 or TRBV12-4 and J usage is TRBJ1-5; 8 bases are a match to TRBD1. The V and J ends lost 6 bases and 2 bases, in that order; junction bases with no gene match: 9. CDR3 size: 16 residues. CDR3: CASSPMGGQGNQPQHF. In DNA, the CDR3 is TGTGCCAGCAGCCCGATGGGGGGACAGGGCAATCAGCCCCAGCATTTT.

This clonotype was detected only a few times. The V and J genes are TRBV11-2 and TRBJ1-2; unclear D gene. Germline CDR1 SGHAT, CDR2 FQNNGV. The CDR3 contains 12 residues. The V and J ends lost 5 bases and 1 base respectively, with 5 bases between them. The CDR3 region is CASSTHNYGYTF. The CDR3 DNA reads TGTGCCAGCAGCACCCATAACTATGGCTACACCTTC.